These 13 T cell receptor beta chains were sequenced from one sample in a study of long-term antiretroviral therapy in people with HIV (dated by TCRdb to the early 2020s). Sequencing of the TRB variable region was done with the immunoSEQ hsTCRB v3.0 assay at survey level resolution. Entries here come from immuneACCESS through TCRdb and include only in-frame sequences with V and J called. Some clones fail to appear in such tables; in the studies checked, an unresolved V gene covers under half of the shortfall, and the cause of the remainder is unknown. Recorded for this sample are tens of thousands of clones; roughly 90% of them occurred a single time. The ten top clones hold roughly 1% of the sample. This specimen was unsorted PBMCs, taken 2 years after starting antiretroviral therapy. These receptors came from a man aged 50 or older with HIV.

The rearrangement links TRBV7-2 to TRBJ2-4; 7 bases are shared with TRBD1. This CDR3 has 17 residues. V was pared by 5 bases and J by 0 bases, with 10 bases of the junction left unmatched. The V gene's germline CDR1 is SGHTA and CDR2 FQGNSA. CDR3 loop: CASSLRWDSLAKNIQYF. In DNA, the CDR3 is TGTGCCAGCAGCCTTAGGTGGGACAGTCTAGCCAAAAACATTCAGTACTTC.

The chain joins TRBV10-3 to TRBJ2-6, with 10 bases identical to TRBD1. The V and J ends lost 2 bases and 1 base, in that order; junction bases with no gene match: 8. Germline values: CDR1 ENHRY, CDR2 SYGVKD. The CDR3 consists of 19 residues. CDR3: CAISEGRTGGTSGANVLTF. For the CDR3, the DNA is TGTGCCATCAGTGAGGGCAGGACAGGGGGAACTTCTGGGGCCAACGTCCTGACTTTC.

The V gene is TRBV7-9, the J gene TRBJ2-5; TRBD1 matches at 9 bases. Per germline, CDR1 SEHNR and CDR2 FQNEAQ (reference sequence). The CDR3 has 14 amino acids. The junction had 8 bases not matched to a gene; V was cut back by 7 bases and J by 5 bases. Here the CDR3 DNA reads TGTGCCAGCACTCTACAGGGGGCTGGGGAGACCCAGTACTTC. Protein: CASTLQGAGETQYF.

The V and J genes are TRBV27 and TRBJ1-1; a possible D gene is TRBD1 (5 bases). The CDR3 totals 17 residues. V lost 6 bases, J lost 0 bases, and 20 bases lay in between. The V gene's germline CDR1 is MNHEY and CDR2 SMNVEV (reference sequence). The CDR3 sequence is CASSPFLERGMNTEAFF. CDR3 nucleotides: TGTGCCAGCAGCCCCTTTTTAGAGAGGGGAATGAACACTGAAGCTTTCTTT.

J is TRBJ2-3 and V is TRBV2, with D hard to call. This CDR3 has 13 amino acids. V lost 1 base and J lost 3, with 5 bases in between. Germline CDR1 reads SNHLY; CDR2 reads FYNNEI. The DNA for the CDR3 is TGTGCCAGCAGTGAAGGCGGAACAGATACGCAGTATTTT. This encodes CASSEGGTDTQYF. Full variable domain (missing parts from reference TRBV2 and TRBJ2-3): EPEVTQTPSHQVTQMGQEVILRCVPISNHLYFYWYRQILGQKVEFLVSFYNNEISEKSEIFDDQFSVERPDGSNFTLKIRSTKLEDSAMYFCASSEGGTDTQYFGPGTRLTVL.

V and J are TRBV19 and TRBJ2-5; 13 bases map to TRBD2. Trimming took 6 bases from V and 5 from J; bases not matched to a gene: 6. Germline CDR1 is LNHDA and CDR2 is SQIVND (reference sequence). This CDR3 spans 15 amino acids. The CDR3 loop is CASSEGLAGLETQYF. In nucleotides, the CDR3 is TGTGCCAGTAGCGAGGGACTAGCGGGATTGGAGACCCAGTACTTC.

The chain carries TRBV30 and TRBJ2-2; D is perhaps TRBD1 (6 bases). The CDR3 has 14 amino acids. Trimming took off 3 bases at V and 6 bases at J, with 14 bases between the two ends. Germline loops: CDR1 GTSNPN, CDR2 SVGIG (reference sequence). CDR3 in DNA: TGTGCCTGGAGGGCAGGGGCCGTGGCCGGGGAGCTGTTTTTT. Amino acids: CAWRAGAVAGELFF.

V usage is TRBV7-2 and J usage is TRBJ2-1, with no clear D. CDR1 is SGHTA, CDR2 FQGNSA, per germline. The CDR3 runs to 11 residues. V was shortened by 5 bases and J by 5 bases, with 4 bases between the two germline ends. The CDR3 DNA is TGTGCCAGCAGCGGAAACAATGAGCAGTTCTTC. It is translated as CASSGNNEQFF.

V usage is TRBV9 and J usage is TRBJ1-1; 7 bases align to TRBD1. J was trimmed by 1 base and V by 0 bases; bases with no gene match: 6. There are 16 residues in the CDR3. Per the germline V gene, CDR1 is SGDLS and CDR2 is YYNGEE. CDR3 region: CASSVGTQGRNTEAFF. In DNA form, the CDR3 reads TGTGCCAGCAGCGTAGGGACACAGGGGAGGAACACTGAAGCTTTCTTT.

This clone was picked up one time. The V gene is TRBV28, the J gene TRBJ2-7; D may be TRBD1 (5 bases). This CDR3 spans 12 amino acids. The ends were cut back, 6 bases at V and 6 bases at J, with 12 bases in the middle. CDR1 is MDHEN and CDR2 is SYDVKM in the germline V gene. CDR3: CASRLQGFEQYF. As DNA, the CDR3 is TGTGCCAGCAGACTCCAGGGATTCGAGCAGTACTTC.

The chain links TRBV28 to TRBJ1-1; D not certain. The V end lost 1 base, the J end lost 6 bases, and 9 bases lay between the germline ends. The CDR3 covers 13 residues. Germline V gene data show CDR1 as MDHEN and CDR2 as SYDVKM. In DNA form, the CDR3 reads TGTGCCAGCAGTTTATCTCCGAGAGCTGAAGCTTTCTTT. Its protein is CASSLSPRAEAFF.

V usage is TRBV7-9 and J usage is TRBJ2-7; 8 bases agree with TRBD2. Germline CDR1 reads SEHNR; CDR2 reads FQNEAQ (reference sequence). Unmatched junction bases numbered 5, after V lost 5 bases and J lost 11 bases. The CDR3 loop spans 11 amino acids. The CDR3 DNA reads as TGTGCCAGCAGCCCCGGGGGGGTGGAGTACTTC. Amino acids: CASSPGGVEYF.

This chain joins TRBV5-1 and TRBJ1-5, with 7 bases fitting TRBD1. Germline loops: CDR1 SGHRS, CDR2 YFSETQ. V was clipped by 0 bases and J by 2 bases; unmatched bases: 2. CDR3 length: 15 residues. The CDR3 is CASSLEGAGNQPQHF. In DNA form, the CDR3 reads TGCGCCAGCAGCTTGGAGGGGGCGGGCAATCAGCCCCAGCATTTT.